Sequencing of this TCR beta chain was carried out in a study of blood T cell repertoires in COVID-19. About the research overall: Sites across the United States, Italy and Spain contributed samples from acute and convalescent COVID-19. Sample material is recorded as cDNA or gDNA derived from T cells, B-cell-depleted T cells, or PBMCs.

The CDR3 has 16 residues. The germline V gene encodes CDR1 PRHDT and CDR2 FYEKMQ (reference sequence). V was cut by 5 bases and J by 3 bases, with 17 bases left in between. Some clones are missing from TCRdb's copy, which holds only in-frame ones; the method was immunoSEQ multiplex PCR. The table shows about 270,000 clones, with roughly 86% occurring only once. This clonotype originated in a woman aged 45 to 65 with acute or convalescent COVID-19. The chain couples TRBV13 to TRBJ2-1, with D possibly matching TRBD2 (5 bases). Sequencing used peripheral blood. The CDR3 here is CASSPRGLTIYNEQFF. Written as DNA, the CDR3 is TGTGCCAGCAGCCCCCGAGGACTTACGATCTACAATGAGCAGTTCTTC.